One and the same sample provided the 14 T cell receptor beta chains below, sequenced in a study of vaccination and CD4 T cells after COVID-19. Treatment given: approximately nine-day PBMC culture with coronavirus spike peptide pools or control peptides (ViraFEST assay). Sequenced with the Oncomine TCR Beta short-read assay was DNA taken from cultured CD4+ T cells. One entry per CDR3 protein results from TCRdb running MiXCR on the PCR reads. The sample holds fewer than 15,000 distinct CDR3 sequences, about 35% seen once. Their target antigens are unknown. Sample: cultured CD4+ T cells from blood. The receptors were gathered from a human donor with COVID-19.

The CDR3: CASSLGGAGNQPQHF. CDR3 nucleotides: TGTGCCAGCAGCTTAGGTGGGGCGGGAAATCAGCCCCAGCATTTT. V is TRBV7-2 and J is TRBJ1-5; maybe TRBD1 (5 bases). CDR1 and CDR2 (germline): SGHTA, FQGNSA. Deletions cut 1 base from V and 4 bases from J, with 11 bases between. The CDR3 is made up of 15 amino acids.

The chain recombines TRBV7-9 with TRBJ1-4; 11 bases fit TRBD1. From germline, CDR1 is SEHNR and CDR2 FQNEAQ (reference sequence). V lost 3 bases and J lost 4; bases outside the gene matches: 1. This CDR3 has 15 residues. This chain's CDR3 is CASSFGTGGNEKLFF. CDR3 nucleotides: TGTGCCAGCAGCTTTGGGACAGGGGGTAATGAAAAACTGTTTTTT.

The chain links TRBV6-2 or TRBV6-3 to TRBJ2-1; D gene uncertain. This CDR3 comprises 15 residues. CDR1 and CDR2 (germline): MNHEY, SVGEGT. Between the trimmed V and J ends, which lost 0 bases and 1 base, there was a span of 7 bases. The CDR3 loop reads CASSYSTRSYNEQFF. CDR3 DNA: TGTGCCAGCAGTTACTCGACCAGGTCCTACAATGAGCAGTTCTTC.

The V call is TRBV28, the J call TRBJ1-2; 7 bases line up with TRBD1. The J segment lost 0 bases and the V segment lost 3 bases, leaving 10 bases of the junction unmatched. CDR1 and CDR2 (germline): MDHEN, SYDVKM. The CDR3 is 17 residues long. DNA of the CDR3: TGTGCCAGCAGTTTTTCCAGGGGGGGCTTTTCTAACTATGGCTACACCTTC. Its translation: CASSFSRGGFSNYGYTF.

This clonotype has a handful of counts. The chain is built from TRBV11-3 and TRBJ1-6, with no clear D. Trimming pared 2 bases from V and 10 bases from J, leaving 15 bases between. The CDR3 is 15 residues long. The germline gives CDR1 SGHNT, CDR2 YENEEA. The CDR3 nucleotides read TGTGCCAGCAGCTTAAGTCTTCTGAGTTGGTCACCCCTCCACTTT. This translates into CASSLSLLSWSPLHF.

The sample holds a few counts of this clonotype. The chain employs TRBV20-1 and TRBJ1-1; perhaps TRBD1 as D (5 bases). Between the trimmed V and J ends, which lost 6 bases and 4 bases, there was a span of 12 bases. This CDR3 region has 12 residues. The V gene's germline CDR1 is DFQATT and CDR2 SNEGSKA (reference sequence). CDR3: CSAKQGATEAFF. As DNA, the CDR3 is TGCAGTGCAAAGCAAGGGGCCACTGAAGCTTTCTTT.

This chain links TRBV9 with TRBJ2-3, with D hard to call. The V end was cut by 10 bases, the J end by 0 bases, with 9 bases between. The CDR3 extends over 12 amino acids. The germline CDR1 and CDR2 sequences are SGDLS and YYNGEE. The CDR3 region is CAPNRSTDTQYF. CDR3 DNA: TGTGCCCCGAATAGGAGCACAGATACGCAGTATTTT.

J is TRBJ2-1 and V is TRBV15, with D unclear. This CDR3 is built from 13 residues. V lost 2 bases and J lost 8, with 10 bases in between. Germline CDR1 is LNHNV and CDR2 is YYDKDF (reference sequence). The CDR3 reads CATSRISSHEQFF. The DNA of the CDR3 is TGTGCCACCAGCAGAATCTCCAGCCATGAGCAGTTCTTC.

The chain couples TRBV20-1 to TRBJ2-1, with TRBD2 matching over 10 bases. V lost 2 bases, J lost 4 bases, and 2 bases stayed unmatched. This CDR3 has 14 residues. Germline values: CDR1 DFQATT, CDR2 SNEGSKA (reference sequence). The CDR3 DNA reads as TGCAGTGCTAGACCTAGCGGGGGTTACAATGAGCAGTTCTTC. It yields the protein CSARPSGGYNEQFF.

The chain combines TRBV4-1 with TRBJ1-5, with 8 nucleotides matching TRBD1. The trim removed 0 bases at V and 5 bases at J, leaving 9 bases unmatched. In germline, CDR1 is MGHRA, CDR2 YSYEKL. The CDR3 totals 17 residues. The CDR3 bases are TGCGCCAGCAGCCAAGAAAGCCAGCCAGGGGGCTATCAGCCCCAGCATTTT. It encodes CASSQESQPGGYQPQHF.

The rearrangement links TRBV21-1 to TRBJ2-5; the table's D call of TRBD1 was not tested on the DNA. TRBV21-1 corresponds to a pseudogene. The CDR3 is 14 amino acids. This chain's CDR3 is CASREAGVEETQYF. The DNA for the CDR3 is TGTGCCAGCAGGGAGGCCGGGGTCGAGGAGACCCAGTACTTC.

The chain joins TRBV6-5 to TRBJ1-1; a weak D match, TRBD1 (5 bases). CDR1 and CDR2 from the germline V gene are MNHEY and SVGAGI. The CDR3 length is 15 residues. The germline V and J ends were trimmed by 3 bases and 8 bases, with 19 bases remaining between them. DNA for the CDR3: TGTGCCAGCAGTTATAATGGGGCGGGCGGTGGGGAAGCTTTCTTT. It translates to CASSYNGAGGGEAFF.

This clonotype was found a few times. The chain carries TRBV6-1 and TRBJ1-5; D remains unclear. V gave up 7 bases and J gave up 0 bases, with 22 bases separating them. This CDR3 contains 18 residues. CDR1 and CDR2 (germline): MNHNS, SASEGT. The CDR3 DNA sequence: TGTGCCAGCACCCTGTCGAGACCCGGCAGTTTTAGCAATCAGCCCCAGCATTTT. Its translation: CASTLSRPGSFSNQPQHF.

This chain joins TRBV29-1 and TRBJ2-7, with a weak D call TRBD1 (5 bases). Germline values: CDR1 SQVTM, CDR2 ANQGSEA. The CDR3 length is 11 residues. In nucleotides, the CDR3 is TGCGCAGGGATGAGCTCCTACGAGCAGTACTTC. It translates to CAGMSSYEQYF.